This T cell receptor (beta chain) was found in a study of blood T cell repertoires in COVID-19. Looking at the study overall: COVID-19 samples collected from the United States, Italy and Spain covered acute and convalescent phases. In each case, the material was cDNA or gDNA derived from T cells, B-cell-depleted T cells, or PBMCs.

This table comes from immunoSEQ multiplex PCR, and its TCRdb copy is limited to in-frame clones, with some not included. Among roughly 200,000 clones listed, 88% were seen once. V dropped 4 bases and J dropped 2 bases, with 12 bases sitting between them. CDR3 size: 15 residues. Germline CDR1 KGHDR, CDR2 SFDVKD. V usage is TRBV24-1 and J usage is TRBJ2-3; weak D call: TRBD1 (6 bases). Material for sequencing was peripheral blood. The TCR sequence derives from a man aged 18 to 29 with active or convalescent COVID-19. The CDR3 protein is CATSDGDTHTDTQYF. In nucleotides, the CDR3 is TGTGCCACCAGTGACGGGGACACACACACAGATACGCAGTATTTT.